Listed below are T cell receptor beta chains from one sample, sequenced in a study of preoperative IRX-2 immunotherapy in early breast cancer. The repertoire was sequenced with immunoSEQ multiplex PCR; TCRdb's copy has only in-frame clones and lacks some. Here the sample spans about 43,000 clones, approximately 94% being singletons. Sequenced material: tumor tissue, taken after IRX-2 immunotherapy. These receptors all stem from a human donor with breast cancer. The CDR3 runs from the conserved cysteine through the conserved F or W. Each record gives: D gene, V gene, clone size, J gene, CDR3 protein, CDR3 DNA. A D gene is named only where the DNA matches it firmly. A row's size may be missing; if present it is once, few, many or a size class.

>-|TRBV29-1|-|TRBJ2-1
CSVERPQGYNEQFF
TGCAGCGTTGAAAGGCCCCAAGGGTACAATGAGCAGTTCTTC
>-|TRBV19|-|TRBJ1-2
CASSRTGDYGYTF
TGTGCCAGTAGCCGAACGGGGGATTATGGCTACACCTTC
>TRBD1|TRBV18|-|TRBJ1-1
CASSPGQGYTEAFF
TGTGCCAGCTCACCGGGACAGGGGTACACTGAAGCTTTCTTT
>TRBD2|TRBV18|once|TRBJ2-1
CASSPRASGPQDGNEQFF
TGTGCCAGCTCACCAAGGGCTAGCGGGCCTCAGGATGGTAATGAGCAGTTCTTC
>-|TRBV5-1|-|TRBJ2-5
CASSLNQETQYF
TGCGCCAGCAGCTTAAACCAAGAGACCCAGTACTTC
>TRBD1|TRBV7-8|-|TRBJ1-4
CASSARGRGDEKLFF
TGTGCCAGCAGCGCCAGGGGGCGCGGGGATGAAAAACTGTTTTTT
>TRBD1|TRBV9|-|TRBJ1-6
CASSVGQGRSYNSPLHF
TGTGCCAGCAGCGTAGGACAGGGAAGGTCCTATAATTCACCCCTCCACTTT
>TRBD2|TRBV4-2|-|TRBJ2-3
CASSQGTSGGDTQYF
TGTGCCAGCAGCCAGGGGACTAGCGGGGGGGATACGCAGTATTTT
>-|TRBV5-3|-|TRBJ2-5
CARSCYPGRLQETQYF
TGTGCCAGAAGCTGCTATCCAGGACGGCTACAAGAGACCCAGTACTTC
>TRBD1|TRBV10-3|once|TRBJ1-2
CAIRPGQDFNYGYTF
TGTGCCATCAGACCCGGACAGGACTTCAACTATGGCTACACCTTC
>TRBD1|TRBV13|-|TRBJ2-1
CASSVGAGGYQFF
TGTGCCAGCTCAGTCGGGGCAGGGGGCTACCAGTTCTTC
>-|TRBV7-2|once|TRBJ1-6
CASSFRRGESPLHF
TGTGCCAGCAGCTTCCGGAGAGGGGAATCACCCCTCCACTTT
>-|TRBV30|-|TRBJ2-1
CAGVGGGYNEQFF
TGTGCCGGGGTGGGAGGCGGATACAATGAGCAGTTCTTC
>TRBD1|TRBV4-2|-|TRBJ1-4
CASSQDLGDRTNEKLFF
TGTGCCAGCAGCCAAGACCTAGGGGACAGAACTAATGAAAAACTGTTTTTT
>-|TRBV29-1|-|TRBJ1-2
CSVEDDSRLYGYTF
TGCAGCGTTGAAGATGATTCCCGCCTCTATGGCTACACCTTC
>TRBD1|TRBV19|-|TRBJ1-1
CASSMIVGDRETVGAFF
TGTGCCAGTAGTATGATCGTGGGAGACAGGGAGACTGTCGGAGCTTTCTTT
>TRBD2|TRBV27|-|TRBJ2-5
CASSLSGGRTQYF
TGTGCCAGCAGTTTATCGGGCGGGAGGACCCAGTACTTC
>-|TRBV15|-|TRBJ2-7
CATSADAYSYGQYF
TGTGCCACCAGCGCAGACGCCTACTCCTACGGGCAGTACTTC
>-|TRBV5-4|once|TRBJ1-2
CASSLGSEPGYTF
TGTGCCAGCAGCTTGGGGTCTGAGCCTGGCTACACCTTC
>-|TRBV30|-|TRBJ2-1
CAWSVGWARNEQFF
TGTGCCTGGAGTGTAGGGTGGGCCCGCAATGAGCAGTTCTTC
>TRBD1|TRBV19|-|TRBJ1-5
CAAKQGALSNQPQHF
TGTGCCGCAAAACAGGGGGCCCTTAGCAATCAGCCCCAGCATTTT
>-|TRBV27|-|TRBJ2-5
CASRPLSSGETQYF
TGTGCCAGCAGGCCCCTGTCCTCGGGAGAGACCCAGTACTTC
>-|TRBV6-5|-|TRBJ2-2
CASSYARTGELFF
TGTGCCAGCAGTTATGCCAGAACCGGGGAGCTGTTTTTT
>TRBD1|TRBV27|-|TRBJ2-7
CASSTRDRVYEQYF
TGTGCCAGCAGTACCCGGGACAGGGTCTACGAGCAGTACTTC
>TRBD2|TRBV18|-|TRBJ2-1
CASSPGGAGVRNEQFF
TGTGCCAGCTCCCCGGGGGGAGCGGGAGTCCGAAATGAGCAGTTCTTC
>TRBD1|TRBV18|once|TRBJ1-5
CASSPRQGPVRSGPQHF
TGTGCCAGCTCACCAAGACAGGGGCCGGTTCGATCAGGGCCCCAGCATTTT
>-|TRBV28|once|TRBJ2-6
CASSFNRAYGANVLTF
TGTGCCAGCAGTTTCAACAGGGCGTATGGGGCCAACGTCCTGACTTTC
>-|TRBV2|-|TRBJ1-2
CASSAGSGYTF
TGTGCCAGCAGTGCAGGTAGTGGCTACACCTTC
>-|TRBV6-6|few|TRBJ2-1
CASSLEAGTYNEQFF
TGTGCCAGCTCTTTAGAGGCGGGGACCTACAATGAGCAGTTCTTC
>TRBD2|TRBV18|once|TRBJ2-3
CASSPLPLAGKDTQYF
TGTGCCAGCTCACCACTTCCTCTAGCGGGAAAAGATACGCAGTATTTT
>-|TRBV11-1|-|TRBJ1-1
CASSTSVTVGMNTEAFF
TGTGCCAGCAGCACATCAGTGACAGTTGGGATGAACACTGAAGCTTTCTTT
>-|TRBV5-6|-|TRBJ2-1
CASSLAGLVDEQFF
TGTGCCAGCAGCTTGGCAGGGTTGGTGGATGAGCAGTTCTTC
>-|TRBV7-7|-|TRBJ2-1
CASSLNDGRWFF
TGTGCCAGCAGCTTAAACGACGGCCGTTGGTTCTTC
>TRBD2|TRBV5-4|-|TRBJ2-7
CASSSSYGGISYEQYF
TGTGCCAGCAGCTCGTCATACGGGGGGATCTCCTACGAGCAGTACTTC
>-|TRBV7-2|-|TRBJ1-1
CASCTVWQGRTEAFF
TGTGCCAGCTGTACCGTTTGGCAGGGACGCACTGAAGCTTTCTTT
>-|TRBV7-2|-|TRBJ2-7
CASSPYSGGAHEQYF
TGTGCCAGCAGCCCGTACAGCGGCGGGGCCCACGAGCAGTACTTC
>-|TRBV6-1|once|TRBJ2-2
CASSEAVDTGELFF
TGTGCCAGCAGTGAAGCGGTGGACACCGGGGAGCTGTTTTTT
>-|TRBV10-1|-|TRBJ2-2
CASSASGGDTGELFF
TGCGCCAGCAGTGCTTCCGGGGGCGACACCGGGGAGCTGTTTTTT
>-|TRBV4-3|-|TRBJ2-3
CASSQDRPTDTQYF
TGCGCCAGCAGCCAAGATAGGCCTACAGATACGCAGTATTTT
>-|TRBV6-5|-|TRBJ2-7
CASSYNGGFYEQYF
TGTGCCAGCAGTTATAACGGCGGTTTTTACGAGCAGTACTTC
>-|TRBV4-1|-|TRBJ2-5
CASSDPRKQETQYF
TGCGCCAGCAGCGACCCGAGAAAACAAGAGACCCAGTACTTC
>-|TRBV6-6|-|TRBJ2-5
CASSYTATGGETQYF
TGTGCCAGCAGTTACACCGCGACAGGAGGAGAGACCCAGTACTTC
>TRBD2|TRBV25-1|once|TRBJ2-1
CASSATGTSRHNEQFF
TGTGCCAGCAGTGCCACCGGGACTAGCAGGCACAATGAGCAGTTCTTC
>-|TRBV7-9|-|TRBJ2-1
CAEAFGSVKEQFF
TGTGCCGAGGCGTTTGGGAGCGTTAAGGAGCAGTTCTTC
>TRBD2|TRBV7-3|-|TRBJ2-3
CASSLIAGEGTDTQYF
TGTGCCAGCAGCTTAATAGCGGGAGAGGGCACAGATACGCAGTATTTT
>-|TRBV19|-|TRBJ1-3
CASSADHSGNTIYF
TGTGCCAGTTCCGCCGACCACTCTGGAAACACCATATATTTT
>-|TRBV18|-|TRBJ2-1
CASSTGRGNEQFF
TGTGCCAGCTCCACAGGCAGGGGCAATGAGCAGTTCTTC
>-|TRBV7-9|-|TRBJ2-1
CASSLGLFRLYNEQFF
TGTGCCAGCAGCTTAGGATTATTCCGCCTATACAATGAGCAGTTCTTC
>-|TRBV7-8|-|TRBJ2-3
CASSPGTSTDTQYF
TGTGCCAGCAGCCCCGGGACGAGCACAGATACGCAGTATTTT
>TRBD2|TRBV6-5|-|TRBJ2-5
CASRGLAGTQYF
TGTGCCAGCAGAGGACTAGCGGGGACCCAGTACTTC
>-|TRBV7-9|-|TRBJ2-3
CASSPTPGDTQYF
TGTGCCAGCAGCCCAACTCCCGGGGATACGCAGTATTTT
>TRBD2|TRBV5-4|once|TRBJ2-3
CASSLALAGGTDTQYF
TGTGCCAGCAGCTTGGCCCTAGCGGGAGGCACAGATACGCAGTATTTT
>-|TRBV5-1|-|TRBJ1-2
CASSFRRQSYGYTF
TGCGCCAGCAGCTTCAGGCGACAGAGCTATGGCTACACCTTC
>TRBD1|TRBV18|-|TRBJ1-5
CASSTGVNQPQHF
TGTGCCAGCTCTACAGGGGTCAATCAGCCCCAGCATTTT
>-|TRBV5-1|-|TRBJ1-1
CASSLWAGANTEAFF
TGCGCCAGCAGCTTGTGGGCAGGGGCCAACACTGAAGCTTTCTTT